A few counts support the clone carrying this T cell receptor beta chain. It was with a sample-barcoded 5' primer and a J-beta primer mix that a second PCR of roughly 6 to 12 cycles was run. Via MiXCR, TCRdb re-called the 5' RACE reads, giving one row per CDR3 protein. Altogether 1.5 million to 2 million distinct CDR3 sequences are present, about 50% being singletons, with the ten largest covering roughly 2%. Germline CDR1 is MGHDK and CDR2 is SYGVNS. Deletions cut 6 bases from V and 2 bases from J, with 17 bases between. This CDR3 spans 15 amino acids. This record comes from a study of blood T cells in healthy people across ages.

The V and J genes are TRBV25-1 and TRBJ2-7, with TRBD2 as a possible D gene (7 bases). The source of this sequence is a woman aged 40-49 years in good health. Sample: blood. The CDR3 nucleotides are TGTGCCAGCAGCGAAGGGAGGGGGAGAACCTACGAGCAGTACTTC. It translates to CASSEGRGRTYEQYF.